The 24 T cell receptor beta chains in this list originate from one sample, sequenced in a study of blood T cell repertoires in COVID-19. Clones were sequenced by immunoSEQ multiplex PCR, and TCRdb holds only the in-frame ones, with some missing. The top ten clones hold 1.5% to 2% of a sample with approximately 300,000 clones, 85% of them seen once. The sample comprised PBMCs or T cells enriched from blood (not recorded which). Receptor source: a woman in her twenties or thirties who had been exposed to COVID-19.

The genes are TRBV4-3 and TRBJ2-7; TRBD2 is a possible D gene (6 bases). Germline CDR1 reads LGHNA; CDR2 reads YSLEER. CDR3 length: 17 residues. V shed 0 bases and J shed 2 bases, with 17 bases lying between them. CDR3: CASSQDWRRAQPYEQYF. DNA of the CDR3: TGCGCCAGCAGCCAAGATTGGAGGAGGGCGCAACCCTACGAGCAGTACTTC.

J is TRBJ1-5 and V is TRBV5-1; 8 bases are a match to TRBD1. Per germline, CDR1 SGHRS and CDR2 YFSETQ. With 7 bases clipped from V and 3 bases from J, the junction kept 9 bases outside the gene matches. This CDR3 contains 15 residues. CDR3 DNA sequence: TGCGCCAGCCAAATATCGACAGGGGTCAATCAGCCCCAGCATTTT. Protein product: CASQISTGVNQPQHF. Looking up the rest from reference TRBV5-1 and TRBJ1-5 gives the full variable domain: KAGVTQTPRYLIKTRGQQVTLSCSPISGHRSVSWYQQTPGQGLQFLFEYFSETQRNKGNFPGRFSGRQFSNSRSEMNVSTLELGDSALYLCASQISTGVNQPQHFGDGTRLSIL.

This clone was observed a single time. The chain carries TRBV7-2 and TRBJ2-7, with unresolved D. The CDR3 consists of 13 residues. Germline CDR1 SGHTA, CDR2 FQGNSA. The germline V and J ends were trimmed by 4 bases and 2 bases, with 9 bases remaining between them. The CDR3: CASSSRGTYEQYF. For the CDR3, the DNA is TGTGCCAGCAGCTCACGCGGCACCTACGAGCAGTACTTC.

Remarks on this clone: At one of its ends the junction is not consistent with the germline gene, which may arise from a read error. The rearrangement joins TRBV7-7 to TRBJ2-5, with D perhaps matching TRBD2 (5 bases). The CDR3 runs 16 residues. Germline V lookup: CDR1 SSHAT, CDR2 FNYEAQ (reference sequence). The CDR3 coding sequence is TGTGCTAGCAGCTTAGGAGCTCTTAGCGTCCAAGAGACCCAGTACTTC. Translated, it gives CASSLGALSVQETQYF. The full variable domain, rest sourced from reference TRBV7-7 and TRBJ2-5, is GAGVSQSPRYKVTKRGQDVTLRCDPISSHATLYWYQQALGQGPEFLTYFNYEAQPDKSGLPSDRFSAERPEGSISTLTIQRTEQRDSAMYRCASSLGALSVQETQYFGPGTRLLVL.

The chain carries TRBV2 and TRBJ2-1; 12 bases match TRBD2. Germline V CDR1 and CDR2: SNHLY, FYNNEI. V lost 5 bases, J lost 0 bases, and 8 bases stayed unmatched. There are 18 residues in the CDR3. As DNA, the CDR3 is TGTGCCAGCAGTCAAAAGTCTAGCGGGAGGGTCTCCTACAATGAGCAGTTCTTC. Translation: CASSQKSSGRVSYNEQFF.

This chain links TRBV9 with TRBJ2-1, with TRBD2 as a possible D gene (6 bases). CDR1 SGDLS and CDR2 YYNGEE come from the germline V gene. This CDR3 region has 16 residues. Trimming took off 2 bases at V and 5 bases at J, with 17 bases between the two ends. CDR3 nucleotide sequence: TGTGCCAGCAGCGTTGGCTACGGGAGCTACAACAATGAGCAGTTCTTC. As protein: CASSVGYGSYNNEQFF. Using reference TRBV9 and TRBJ2-1 for the parts outside the CDR3, the full variable domain is DSGVTQTPKHLITATGQRVTLRCSPRSGDLSVYWYQQSLDQGLQFLIQYYNGEERAKGNILERFSAQQFPDLHSELNLSSLELGDSALYFCASSVGYGSYNNEQFFGPGTRLTVL.

The chain carries TRBV7-6 and TRBJ1-2; possibly TRBD1 for D (5 bases). V was cut by 3 bases and J by 4 bases, with 9 bases left in between. Per germline, CDR1 SGHVS and CDR2 FNYEAQ. The CDR3 runs 13 residues. The CDR3 sequence: CASSLTAAYGYTF. The CDR3, as DNA: TGTGCCAGCAGCTTGACAGCAGCCTATGGCTACACCTTC. Full variable domain (missing parts from reference TRBV7-6 and TRBJ1-2): GAGVSQSPRYKVTKRGQDVALRCDPISGHVSLYWYRQALGQGPEFLTYFNYEAQQDKSGLPNDRFSAERPEGSISTLTIQRTEQRDSAMYRCASSLTAAYGYTFGSGTRLTVV.

The chain joins TRBV27 to TRBJ1-6; 7 bases are a match to TRBD1. Trimming cost V 5 bases and J 9 bases; bases outside gene matches: 10. Germline lookup yields CDR1 MNHEY and CDR2 SMNVEV (reference sequence). The CDR3 is 15 residues long. The chain's CDR3 is CASSPYRDSGSPLHF. CDR3 DNA: TGTGCCAGCAGTCCATACCGGGACAGTGGTTCACCCCTCCACTTT.

The chain uses TRBV5-4 and TRBJ2-7; D may be TRBD2 (6 bases). Germline V gene sequence: CDR1 SGHNT, CDR2 YYREEE (reference sequence). CDR3 length: 14 amino acids. V dropped 2 bases and J dropped 0 bases, with 9 bases sitting between them. The CDR3 coding sequence is TGTGCCAGCAGCTTTCGGGGGAACTCCTACGAGCAGTACTTC. Protein: CASSFRGNSYEQYF.

V is TRBV2 and J is TRBJ1-1; 7 positions match TRBD1. Germline values: CDR1 SNHLY, CDR2 FYNNEI. Germline trimming cut 4 bases from V and 3 bases from J; bases unmatched to any gene: 2. The CDR3 extends over 13 amino acids. CDR3 amino acids: CASSAGGYTEAFF. DNA for the CDR3: TGTGCCAGCAGTGCAGGGGGATACACTGAAGCTTTCTTT.

This clone has a handful of counts. Germline and junction disagree at one end, which may indicate a read error. The gene calls are TRBV7-7 and TRBJ2-5, with D unresolved. The CDR3 totals 15 residues. CDR1 is SSHAT and CDR2 is FNYEAQ in the germline V gene (reference sequence). CDR3 sequence: CASSLAPRTQETQYF. The CDR3 bases are TGTGCTAGCAGCTTAGCCCCCCGAACTCAAGAGACCCAGTACTTC.

V usage is TRBV2 and J usage is TRBJ1-1, with TRBD1 matching over 8 bases. CDR1 and CDR2 (germline): SNHLY, FYNNEI. The V segment lost 6 bases and the J segment 3 bases; nucleotides outside the gene matches: 3. The CDR3 contains 13 residues. The CDR3 DNA is TGTGCCAGCAGGGACAGGGAGGACACTGAAGCTTTCTTT. This encodes CASRDREDTEAFF.

The rearrangement uses TRBV4-2 and TRBJ1-3; TRBD1 agrees at 7 bases. Per germline, CDR1 LGHNA and CDR2 YNFKEQ. The junction had 6 bases not matched to a gene; V was cut back by 2 bases and J by 2 bases. There are 16 residues in the CDR3. The CDR3 sequence: CASSQLWTGTGNTIYF. CDR3 coding DNA: TGTGCCAGCAGCCAATTATGGACAGGCACTGGAAACACCATATATTTT.

In DNA form, the CDR3 reads TGTGCCAGCAGCTGGGGGGGGGCCTATAATTCACCCCTCCACTTT. Its protein is CASSWGGAYNSPLHF. The rearrangement joins TRBV7-2 to TRBJ1-6; D is possibly TRBD1 (5 bases). This CDR3 contains 15 residues. V lost 4 bases and J lost 2, with 9 bases in between. CDR1 is SGHTA, CDR2 FQGNSA, per germline. Full variable domain (missing parts from reference TRBV7-2 and TRBJ1-6): GAGVSQSPSNKVTEKGKDVELRCDPISGHTALYWYRQSLGQGLEFLIYFQGNSAPDKSGLPSDRFSAERTGGSVSTLTIQRTQQEDSAVYLCASSWGGAYNSPLHFGNGTRLTVT.

The chain is built from TRBV5-1 and TRBJ1-6, with 10 bases lining up with TRBD1. Unmatched junction bases numbered 1, after V lost 4 bases and J lost 3 bases. In germline, CDR1 is SGHRS, CDR2 YFSETQ. The CDR3 has 15 residues. The CDR3 loop is CASSRTGGYNSPLHF. The DNA of the CDR3 is TGCGCCAGCAGCAGGACAGGGGGCTATAATTCACCCCTCCACTTT.

The genes are TRBV19 and TRBJ2-3; D might be TRBD2 (7 bases). CDR1 and CDR2 from the germline V gene are LNHDA and SQIVND (reference sequence). Between the trimmed V and J ends, which lost 3 bases and 5 bases, there was a span of 15 bases. The CDR3 runs 15 residues. The CDR3 region is CASSMYGGPRDTQYF. The CDR3 nucleotides read TGTGCCAGTAGTATGTACGGGGGGCCCAGAGATACGCAGTATTTT.

The chain uses TRBV6-6 and TRBJ1-1, with a weak D call TRBD1 (6 bases). There are 15 residues in the CDR3. With 4 bases removed from V and 2 bases from J, the gap between germline ends came to 14 bases. CDR1 MNHNY and CDR2 SVGAGI come from the germline V gene (reference sequence). In nucleotides, the CDR3 is TGTGCCAGCAGTTTGACGGACAGACTAAACACTGAAGCTTTCTTT. It encodes CASSLTDRLNTEAFF.

J is TRBJ2-2 and V is TRBV12-3 or TRBV12-4; no reliable D call. Trimming left V 5 bases short and J 3 bases short, with 7 bases between. The CDR3 loop spans 13 amino acids. DNA for the CDR3: TGTGCCAGCAGTCCTCAGGACACCGGGGAGCTGTTTTTT. Protein product: CASSPQDTGELFF.

This clone was detected only once. The genes are TRBV5-1 and TRBJ2-7, with 12 positions matching TRBD2. Germline trimming cut 2 bases from V and 5 bases from J; bases unmatched to any gene: 5. Germline V gives CDR1 SGHRS, CDR2 YFSETQ. The CDR3 is 15 residues long. The CDR3 DNA is TGCGCCAGCAGCTTCATACTAGCGGGAGGCAACGAGCAGTACTTC. As protein: CASSFILAGGNEQYF. The full variable domain, in which reference TRBV5-1 and TRBJ2-7 provide the parts outside the CDR3, is KAGVTQTPRYLIKTRGQQVTLSCSPISGHRSVSWYQQTPGQGLQFLFEYFSETQRNKGNFPGRFSGRQFSNSRSEMNVSTLELGDSALYLCASSFILAGGNEQYFGPGTRLTVT.

The rearrangement uses TRBV24-1 and TRBJ2-1, with TRBD2 as a possible D gene (6 bases). The germline V gene encodes CDR1 KGHDR and CDR2 SFDVKD. This CDR3 is 16 amino acids long. V lost 4 bases to trimming and J lost 0 bases, with 12 bases between them. This CDR3 is CATSEIGGSSYNEQFF. CDR3 coding DNA: TGTGCCACCAGTGAAATAGGAGGGAGCTCCTACAATGAGCAGTTCTTC.

This sequence joins TRBV10-3 and TRBJ2-1; 9 nucleotides agree with TRBD2. The CDR3 sequence is 15 residues long. The germline V gene has CDR1 ENHRY and CDR2 SYGVKD. V lost 3 bases and J lost 9; bases outside the gene matches: 9. CDR3 amino acids: CAISDASGVLSEQFF. The CDR3 DNA reads TGTGCCATCAGTGATGCTAGCGGGGTTCTTAGTGAGCAGTTCTTC.

This CDR3 is CASSLGLGGTQETQYF. The CDR3 DNA sequence: TGCGCCAGCAGCTTGGGTTTGGGGGGGACACAAGAGACCCAGTACTTC. This rearrangement joins TRBV5-1 to TRBJ2-5; the D gene is possibly TRBD2 (7 bases). CDR1 and CDR2 (germline): SGHRS, YFSETQ. With 0 bases removed from V and 2 bases from J, the gap between germline ends came to 14 bases. This CDR3 region has 16 residues.

The J gene is TRBJ2-6, the V gene TRBV27, with TRBD1 matching over 8 bases. Per germline, CDR1 MNHEY and CDR2 SMNVEV (reference sequence). The CDR3 is made up of 14 amino acids. The trim removed 7 bases at V and 4 bases at J, leaving 3 bases unmatched. CDR3: CASKTGVGANVLTF. As DNA, the CDR3 is TGTGCCAGCAAGACAGGGGTCGGGGCCAACGTCCTGACTTTC.

The chain employs TRBV19 and TRBJ2-7; 10 bases match TRBD2. The V and J ends lost 7 bases and 3 bases, in that order; junction bases with no gene match: 9. This CDR3 is 15 amino acids long. Germline CDR1 reads LNHDA; CDR2 reads SQIVND (reference sequence). CDR3 in amino acids: CASTPTSGSLYEQYF. CDR3 sequence (DNA): TGTGCCAGTACCCCGACTAGCGGGTCTCTCTACGAGCAGTACTTC.